This T cell receptor beta chain stems from a study of radiation and T cells in renal cell carcinoma. The protocol was immunoSEQ multiplex PCR, while the TCRdb copy is restricted to in-frame clones and leaves out a portion. The data contain some 150,000 clones, 75% to 90% of them singletons. Time point denoted: blood 4 weeks post-SBRT, at nephrectomy. Treatment noted: 15 Gy SBRT to primary tumor, nephrectomy 4 weeks later. Nephrectomy followed 15 Gy stereotactic body radiation by 4 weeks. This renal cell carcinoma was of the clear cell type. Points on this clone: Its antigen is not known.

Germline CDR1 reads MNHNY; CDR2 reads SVGAGI (reference sequence). The CDR3 spans 15 residues. V shed 4 bases, J shed 2 bases, and the junction held 5 bases outside the gene matches. General study findings and limits: No pretreatment tumor biopsies were available for baseline clonotypes.

The source was blood, collected from a patient whose treatment included radiotherapy and nephrectomy. The rearrangement joins TRBV6-6 to TRBJ1-2; TRBD1 aligns across 9 bases. The receptor was isolated from a woman aged 50 to 65 with renal cell carcinoma. CDR3 residues: CASSLTGGLNYGYTF. CDR3 coding DNA: TGTGCCAGCAGTTTGACAGGGGGTCTAAACTATGGCTACACCTTC.